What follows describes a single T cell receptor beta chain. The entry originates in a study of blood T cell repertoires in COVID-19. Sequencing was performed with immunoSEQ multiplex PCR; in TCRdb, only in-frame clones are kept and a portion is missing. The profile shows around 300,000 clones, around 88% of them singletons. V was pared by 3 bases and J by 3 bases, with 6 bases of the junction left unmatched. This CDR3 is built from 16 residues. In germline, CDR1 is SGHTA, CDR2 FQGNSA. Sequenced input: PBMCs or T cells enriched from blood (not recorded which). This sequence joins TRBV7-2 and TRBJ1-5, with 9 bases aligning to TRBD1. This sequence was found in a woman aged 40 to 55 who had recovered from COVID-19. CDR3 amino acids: CASSFWTGAINQPQHF. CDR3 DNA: TGTGCCAGCAGCTTCTGGACAGGGGCCATCAATCAGCCCCAGCATTTT.